This T cell receptor (beta chain) was captured in a study of CD8 T cells in Susac syndrome (dated by TCRdb to about 2019). A note on the overall study: The study used repertoire sequencing to test whether antigen drove CD8+ T cell activation and differentiation in Susac syndrome. The study compared CD8+ T cell repertoire clonality among roughly 12 healthy donors, around 14 Susac syndrome patients and about 16 multiple sclerosis patients.

CDR1 and CDR2 are read off the germline V gene as SGHTA and FQGNSA. The CDR3 numbers 15 residues from cysteine through phenylalanine. The retained sequence is limited to the CDR3, 45 bases, with the frame set at the first base. V is cut by 0 bases and J by 3 bases, and the space between the germline ends is 12 bases. High-throughput TCR beta sequencing profiled peripheral blood CD8+ and CD4+ T cells from healthy donors, Susac syndrome patients and multiple sclerosis patients. Multiple sclerosis controls were treatment-naive patients with stable or active relapsing-remitting disease fulfilling revised McDonald criteria. Bulk CD8+ and CD4+ T cells were purified by magnetic negative isolation, while CD8+ TEMRA cells were enriched using FACS. Blood was collected in EDTA tubes and processed within 24 hours, with PBMCs isolated through density gradient centrifugation. PBMCs intended for TCR sequencing were frozen in liquid nitrogen and were later thawed in a 37 degrees C water bath. Purity of sorted or isolated CD4+, CD8+ and CD8+ TEMRA cells was at least 90%.

RNA was extracted using the RNeasy kit, and roughly 0.5 to 1 ug of the RNA was reverse transcribed with random hexamers. TCR beta CDR3 regions were amplified with the immunoSEQ multiplex PCR assay covering 54 Vbeta and 13 Jbeta segments. PCR amplification bias was corrected by using a synthetic template baseline for primer optimization and computational correction. On the authors' methods: Only productive sequences were kept, with reads annotated to V, D and J genes according to IMGT and analyzed in immunoSEQ Analyzer. Clonality was calculated as one minus the Shannon entropy normalized by log2 of the number of productive unique sequences. For each patient and control, public and private clones were evaluated among the 100 most prevalent clones. Clones were defined as Susac-specific when absent from the healthy and MS cohorts, from fewer than 1,300 published viral clones and from other ImmuneACCESS disease sequences. Using fastp trimming at Q25 and MiXCR clonotype assembly, TCRdb reanalyzed the public sequencing data and kept in-frame beta chains. Rows merge per CDR3 protein into single entries with the most common DNA and genes. TCRdb, not the authors, supplied the V and J calls. For this sample there are 350,000 to 550,000 distinct CDR3 sequences; 85% appear just once. The ten largest clonotypes hold around 0.12% of the sample.

As concerns this clonotype: Its target antigen remains unknown. Base qualities are not recorded, but no much larger clone differs from it by a single base.

Broad study findings and their caveats: The TCR sequencing and HLA analysis was acknowledged to have included a relatively small number of individuals.

The sequence joins TRBV7-2 to TRBJ2-7; 7 matching bases give a weak D call of TRBD1. Sequencing input: CD8+ T cells from PBMCs. This receptor was taken from a human donor with multiple sclerosis. The CDR3 reads CASSLAAGGSYEQYF. The nucleotide sequence reads as follows: TGTGCCAGCAGCTTAGCAGCAGGGGGGAGCTACGAGCAGTACTTC.